Listed here are 11 T cell receptor beta chains from one sample, sequenced in a study of blood T cell repertoires in COVID-19. Data came from immunoSEQ multiplex PCR; TCRdb stores just in-frame clones and leaves some out. The repertoire holds roughly 100,000 clones, with roughly 76% as singletons. Sequencing input: peripheral blood. Receptors originate from a man older than 75 with COVID-19, enrolled during active disease.

The gene calls are TRBV2 and TRBJ1-1; no definite D call. The germline V gene has CDR1 SNHLY and CDR2 FYNNEI. Trimming removed 6 bases at V and 1 base at J, with 9 bases between. This CDR3 is 13 amino acids long. The CDR3 DNA is TGTGCCAGCAGCCAGAACAGGAACACTGAAGCTTTCTTT. Translating it yields CASSQNRNTEAFF.

The gene calls are TRBV18 and TRBJ2-7; weak D call: TRBD2 (6 bases). Germline V gives CDR1 KGHSH, CDR2 LQKENI. V was clipped by 1 base and J by 3 bases, with 7 bases between them. CDR3 size: 13 residues. As DNA, the CDR3 is TGTGCCAGCTCACCACTCGGGGGCTACGAGCAGTACTTC. Translated, it gives CASSPLGGYEQYF.

The chain carries TRBV10-1 and TRBJ2-1; 11 bases map to TRBD2. This CDR3 has 16 residues. V lost 6 bases, J lost 9 bases, and 13 bases stayed unmatched. CDR1 is WNHNN, CDR2 SYGVQD, per germline (reference sequence). CDR3 nucleotide sequence: TGCGCCAGCAGCGACCCTTTAGCGGGAGGGCCGGGTGAGCAGTTCTTC. As protein: CASSDPLAGGPGEQFF.

The genes are TRBV10-1 and TRBJ2-5; perhaps TRBD2 as D (7 bases). Germline CDR1 reads WNHNN; CDR2 reads SYGVQD (reference sequence). V lost 3 bases to trimming and J lost 2 bases, with 13 bases between them. The CDR3 loop spans 15 amino acids. As DNA, the CDR3 is TGCGCCAGCAGTGACGGGGGGCAGGGTCAAGAGACCCAGTACTTC. Translated: CASSDGGQGQETQYF.

V and J are TRBV6-5 and TRBJ1-2; 8 bases map to TRBD1. Germline CDR1 is MNHEY and CDR2 is SVGAGI. The CDR3 length is 15 residues. J was trimmed by 0 bases and V by 6 bases; bases with no gene match: 6. Here the CDR3 DNA reads TGTGCCAGCAGACGGGGACAGGACACTAACTATGGCTACACCTTC. It translates to CASRRGQDTNYGYTF.

The chain employs TRBV6-4 and TRBJ2-2; 9 nucleotides line up with TRBD1. Unmatched junction bases numbered 10, after V lost 4 bases and J lost 7 bases. CDR3 length equals 16 residues. The germline V gene encodes CDR1 MRHNA and CDR2 SNTAGT. The CDR3 protein is CASSAAGTGIHGELFF. For the CDR3, the DNA is TGTGCCAGCAGTGCCGCCGGGACAGGGATCCACGGGGAGCTGTTTTTT.

This clone turned up a few times. This sequence joins TRBV5-1 and TRBJ1-3, with 8 bases identical to TRBD1. After removal of 4 bases from V and 1 base from J, the junction contained 7 bases not matched to a gene. Germline V gene lookup returns CDR1 SGHRS and CDR2 YFSETQ. CDR3 length: 16 residues. CDR3 amino acids: CASSVSGGRSGNTIYF. The CDR3 DNA is TGCGCCAGCAGCGTCTCAGGGGGCCGTTCTGGAAACACCATATATTTT. The full variable domain, in which reference TRBV5-1 and TRBJ1-3 provide the parts outside the CDR3, is KAGVTQTPRYLIKTRGQQVTLSCSPISGHRSVSWYQQTPGQGLQFLFEYFSETQRNKGNFPGRFSGRQFSNSRSEMNVSTLELGDSALYLCASSVSGGRSGNTIYFGEGSWLTVV.

This clone was seen a single time. The genes are TRBV4-3 and TRBJ2-3; D is possibly TRBD1 (6 bases). Germline lookup yields CDR1 LGHNA and CDR2 YSLEER. This CDR3 is 16 amino acids long. The V end was cut by 0 bases, the J end by 2 bases, with 12 bases between. The chain's CDR3 is CASSQDTGQFTDTQYF. CDR3 DNA sequence: TGCGCCAGCAGCCAAGATACCGGACAGTTCACAGATACGCAGTATTTT.

This chain uses TRBV19 with TRBJ2-5; D call uncertain. CDR3 length: 12 residues. From germline, CDR1 is LNHDA and CDR2 SQIVND (reference sequence). Trimming shortened V by 1 base and J by 4 bases, and 4 bases separated the two germline ends. CDR3 region: CASSIVLETQYF. The CDR3 region has the DNA TGTGCCAGTAGTATAGTACTAGAGACCCAGTACTTC.

This chain joins TRBV18 and TRBJ1-1; 8 positions match TRBD1. Germline assignment: CDR1 KGHSH and CDR2 LQKENI. The CDR3 covers 13 residues. The V gene end was trimmed by 9 bases and the J gene end by 5 bases; junction bases not matched to a gene: 8. Here the CDR3 DNA reads TGTGCCAGTTTAACAGGGGGGAGGACTGAAGCTTTCTTT. This codes for CASLTGGRTEAFF.

The chain employs TRBV6-2 or TRBV6-3 and TRBJ2-1; 12 nucleotides align to TRBD2. The V gene end was trimmed by 5 bases and the J gene end by 8 bases; junction bases not matched to a gene: 7. The germline gives CDR1 MNHEY, CDR2 SVGEGT. The CDR3 extends over 15 amino acids. CDR3 protein: CASSLLAGGSDEQFF. The DNA of the CDR3 is TGTGCCAGCAGTCTTCTAGCGGGAGGGTCCGATGAGCAGTTCTTC.